These 28 T cell receptor beta chains came from one sample sequenced in a study of neurological immune-mediated disorders. TCRdb recomputed calls from the 5' RACE reads with MiXCR, one row per CDR3 protein. The top ten clones hold roughly 5% of a sample with tens of thousands of distinct CDR3 sequences, about 12% of them seen once. Time point noted: longitudinal time-point 2. The specimen sequenced was PBMCs. All receptors derive from a female donor with HTLV-1-associated myelopathy (HAM/TSP).

This clonotype appeared many times. The genes are TRBV7-9 and TRBJ1-6; D is uncertain. Between the trimmed V and J ends, which lost 3 bases and 12 bases, there was a span of 9 bases. CDR1 and CDR2 (germline): SEHNR, FQNEAQ (reference sequence). CDR3 length equals 12 residues. The CDR3: CASSLESRPLHF. The DNA for the CDR3 is TGTGCCAGCAGCTTGGAAAGTAGACCCCTCCACTTT.

This clonotype was counted many times. The J gene is TRBJ2-7, the V gene TRBV5-1, with D possibly TRBD1 on 7 matching bases. V lost 3 bases and J 2 bases, leaving 15 bases between the germline ends. CDR1 SGHRS and CDR2 YFSETQ come from the germline V gene. CDR3 length: 15 residues. The CDR3 sequence: CASSSGGGGTYEQYF. Here the CDR3 DNA reads TGCGCCAGCAGCTCCGGAGGAGGGGGCACCTACGAGCAGTACTTC.

This clonotype was detected ten times or more. V gene TRBV7-9 combines with J gene TRBJ2-2; D is unresolved. V was clipped by 1 base and J by 4 bases, with 7 bases between them. The CDR3 contains 14 residues. Germline CDR1 SEHNR, CDR2 FQNEAQ (reference sequence). CDR3: CASSLVPGTGELFF. The CDR3 DNA sequence: TGTGCCAGCAGCTTAGTACCCGGCACCGGGGAGCTGTTTTTT.

In this sample, this clonotype turned up many times. The gene calls are TRBV24-1 and TRBJ2-1; TRBD1 aligns across 8 bases. Germline assignment: CDR1 KGHDR and CDR2 SFDVKD. V lost 5 bases to trimming and J lost 4 bases; unmatched junction nucleotides: 12. CDR3 size: 17 residues. Written as DNA, the CDR3 is TGTGCCACCAGTGGGAATGGTCGGGACAGGTGGTACAATGAGCAGTTCTTC. This codes for CATSGNGRDRWYNEQFF.

The chain has TRBV5-1 and TRBJ1-2; D is possibly TRBD1 (6 bases). The V gene's germline CDR1 is SGHRS and CDR2 YFSETQ. The CDR3 has 15 amino acids. The V and J ends lost 1 base and 7 bases respectively, with 17 bases between them. The CDR3 sequence: CASSLFHREGGGYTF. The DNA for the CDR3 is TGCGCCAGCAGCTTGTTTCACAGGGAGGGAGGTGGCTACACCTTC.

This clonotype was recorded many times. The chain links TRBV5-1 to TRBJ2-3, with D possibly called TRBD1 or TRBD2 (6 bases each). Looked up from germline, CDR1 is SGHRS and CDR2 is YFSETQ. CDR3 length: 15 amino acids. Deletions cut 4 bases from V and 0 bases from J, with 12 bases between. CDR3: CASSGGGTSTDTQYF. The CDR3 nucleotides are TGCGCCAGCAGCGGAGGGGGGACTAGCACAGATACGCAGTATTTT.

This clonotype came up many times. This rearrangement joins TRBV5-6 to TRBJ2-2, with D uncertain. V was shortened by 1 base and J by 6 bases, with 7 bases between the two germline ends. The CDR3 extends over 13 amino acids. The V gene's germline CDR1 is SGHDT and CDR2 YYEEEE. CDR3 sequence (DNA): TGTGCCAGCAGCTTGTACGGAGCCGGGGAGCTGTTTTTT. Its translation is CASSLYGAGELFF.

At least ten counts were recorded for this clonotype. This chain links TRBV10-3 with TRBJ2-3; D remains ambiguous. The germline V and J ends were trimmed by 2 bases and 5 bases, with 14 bases remaining between them. The CDR3 totals 15 residues. CDR1 and CDR2 (germline): ENHRY, SYGVKD. The CDR3 spells CAISEPVASGDTQYF. The CDR3 DNA reads as TGTGCCATCAGTGAGCCTGTGGCCTCGGGAGATACGCAGTATTTT.

This clonotype has ten or more counts. This chain links TRBV5-1 with TRBJ2-2, with 11 bases identical to TRBD2. The V and J ends lost 7 bases and 7 bases, in that order; junction bases with no gene match: 9. CDR3 length: 15 residues. The germline gives CDR1 SGHRS, CDR2 YFSETQ. The CDR3: CASGDSGGAIGELFF. The CDR3 DNA reads TGCGCCAGCGGTGATAGCGGGGGGGCGATCGGGGAGCTGTTTTTT.

Points on this clonotype: A read error may be the cause here, since a much bigger clone is one base away. The chain links TRBV14 to TRBJ2-3; D unclear. V lost 0 bases and J lost 6, with 13 bases in between. Germline lookup yields CDR1 SGHDN and CDR2 FVKESK. This CDR3 spans 15 amino acids. The CDR3 DNA is TGTGCCAGCAGCCAAGATAGGAGCTCTACGGATACGCAGTATTTT. Amino acid sequence: CASSQDRSSTDTQYF.

This clonotype showed up many times. The chain is built from TRBV28 and TRBJ2-1, with TRBD2 matching 10 bases. The CDR3 is 15 residues long. With V trimmed by 2 bases and J by 3 bases, 1 base remained unmatched. CDR1 and CDR2 from the germline V gene are MDHEN and SYDVKM. CDR3 region: CASSLERGGYNEQFF. The CDR3 nucleotides are TGTGCCAGCAGTTTAGAGCGGGGGGGCTACAATGAGCAGTTCTTC.

This clonotype was recorded at least ten times. The genes are TRBV5-1 and TRBJ1-4, with D maybe TRBD1 (5 bases). CDR1 is SGHRS, CDR2 YFSETQ, per germline. This CDR3 spans 14 amino acids. Between the trimmed V and J ends, which lost 0 bases and 8 bases, there was a span of 11 bases. The CDR3 DNA reads as TGCGCCAGCAGCTTGGGGCAGGGAGGAGAAAAACTGTTTTTT. Amino acid sequence: CASSLGQGGEKLFF.

At least ten counts were recorded for this clonotype. The chain combines TRBV7-9 with TRBJ1-2; 7 positions match TRBD1. V lost 5 bases, J lost 3 bases, and 6 bases stayed unmatched. The CDR3 loop spans 14 amino acids. The V gene's germline CDR1 is SEHNR and CDR2 FQNEAQ (reference sequence). DNA of the CDR3: TGTGCCAGCAGCCGACCGGACAGGCACTATGGCTACACCTTC. The encoded protein is CASSRPDRHYGYTF.

This clonotype was picked up many times. The rearrangement uses TRBV4-1 and TRBJ1-4, with D maybe TRBD1 (6 bases). Deletions cut 3 bases from V and 8 bases from J, with 16 bases between. There are 15 residues in the CDR3. Germline CDR1 is MGHRA and CDR2 is YSYEKL. The CDR3 spells CASSHRRGFGEKLFF. The DNA of the CDR3 is TGCGCCAGCAGCCACAGGAGGGGGTTCGGAGAAAAACTGTTTTTT.

To note about this clonotype: This could be a read error, since a much larger clone is one nucleotide away. This chain connects TRBV5-1 to TRBJ2-7; D might be TRBD1 (6 bases). The CDR3 spans 12 residues. Germline V gene sequence: CDR1 SGHRS, CDR2 YFSETQ. The CDR3 DNA sequence: TGCACCAGCAATCCAGGGGAGTACGAGCAGTACTTC. Amino acid sequence: CTSNPGEYEQYF.

This clonotype occurred many times. The chain is built from TRBV7-2 and TRBJ2-2; TRBD2 agrees at 16 bases. The CDR3 has 17 residues. CDR1 and CDR2 (germline): SGHTA, FQGNSA. Trimming cost V 5 bases and J 5 bases; bases outside gene matches: 5. The CDR3 loop reads CASSVGLAGGPTGELFF. In nucleotides, the CDR3 is TGTGCCAGCAGCGTGGGACTAGCGGGGGGGCCGACCGGGGAGCTGTTTTTT.

This clonotype was seen at least ten times. This rearrangement joins TRBV3-1 to TRBJ2-5; D gene unclear. CDR1 is LGHDT, CDR2 YNNKEL, per germline (reference sequence). The CDR3 sequence is 13 residues long. Trimming shortened V by 1 base and J by 5 bases, and 8 bases separated the two germline ends. The CDR3 protein is CASSQVGGETQYF. DNA of the CDR3: TGTGCCAGCAGCCAAGTTGGTGGGGAGACCCAGTACTTC.

Remarks on this clonotype: Just one base apart from a much larger clone, this may be a read error. This chain uses TRBV10-1 with TRBJ2-3; perhaps D is TRBD1 or TRBD2 (5 bases each). CDR1 WNHNN and CDR2 SYGVQD come from the germline V gene (reference sequence). V lost 4 bases, J lost 7 bases, and 9 bases lay in between. This CDR3 spans 12 amino acids. The CDR3 DNA reads TGCGCCAGCAGTGGGGGACCAAATACGCAGTATTTT. It specifies CASSGGPNTQYF.

J is TRBJ2-7 and V is TRBV5-1; tentative D call: TRBD1 (5 bases). The CDR3 is made up of 14 amino acids. Germline CDR1 SGHRS, CDR2 YFSETQ. V lost 6 bases and J 2 bases, leaving 15 bases between the germline ends. CDR3 bases: TGCGCCAGCAAGTACCAGGGCGGAACCTACGAGCAGTACTTC. Its translation: CASKYQGGTYEQYF.

This clonotype was counted at least ten times. V and J are TRBV29-1 and TRBJ2-3; D perhaps matches TRBD2 (7 bases). The V end lost 8 bases, the J end lost 4 bases, and 22 bases lay between the germline ends. Germline-derived CDR1 and CDR2 are SQVTM and ANQGSEA. CDR3 size: 15 residues. CDR3 sequence: CSLRPRGASPDTQYF. DNA of the CDR3: TGCAGCTTACGCCCACGGGGGGCGTCCCCAGATACGCAGTATTTT.

About this clonotype: The germline gene is not matched at one end of the junction; a read error may be the cause. This chain links TRBV18 with TRBJ2-1, with no clear D. The germline V gene encodes CDR1 KGHSH and CDR2 LQKENI. CDR3 length equals 13 residues. The DNA of the CDR3 is TGTGCCAGCTCACCAGGCAGATACAATGAGAAGTTCTTC. Protein: CASSPGRYNEKFF. Together with reference TRBV18 and TRBJ2-1, the CDR3 gives the full variable domain: NAGVMQNPRHLVRRRGQEARLRCSPMKGHSHVYWYRQLPEEGLKFMVYLQKENIIDESGMPKERFSAEFPKEGPSILRIQQVVRGDSAAYFCASSPGRYNEKFFGPGTRLTVL.

This clonotype came up a few times. A much larger clone sits a single nucleotide away, making a read error possible. The chain links TRBV7-2 to TRBJ1-1; D remains unclear. The germline CDR1 and CDR2 sequences are SGHTA and FQGNSA. The CDR3 is 12 residues long. CDR3 region: CVSSLFRARAFF. CDR3 nucleotides: TGTGTCAGCAGCTTATTTCGGGCCCGAGCTTTCTTT.

This clonotype was found many times. As DNA, the CDR3 is TGTGCCAGCTCACCAAGTCAGGTCTCTGGGGCCAACGTCCTGACTTTC. It is translated as CASSPSQVSGANVLTF. The chain combines TRBV18 with TRBJ2-6, with unresolved D. V lost 2 bases, J lost 0 bases, and 8 bases lay in between. CDR3 length: 16 amino acids. Germline CDR1 is KGHSH and CDR2 is LQKENI.

This clonotype showed up just a few times. Germline and junction disagree at one end, which may indicate a read error. V usage is TRBV15 and J usage is TRBJ2-5; D ambiguous. This CDR3 is built from 16 residues. Looked up from germline, CDR1 is LNHNV and CDR2 is YYDKDF (reference sequence). In nucleotides, the CDR3 is TGTGCTACCAGCAGAGATAGGACGACCGGCCAAGAGACCCAGTACTTC. Protein product: CATSRDRTTGQETQYF.

This clonotype has a count of ten or more. The V and J genes are TRBV5-1 and TRBJ2-2, with 10 bases aligning to TRBD1. Germline V gene lookup returns CDR1 SGHRS and CDR2 YFSETQ. CDR3 length: 16 amino acids. Trimming cost V 4 bases and J 3 bases; bases outside gene matches: 6. CDR3 bases: TGCGCCAGCAGCCGCGGACAGGGGGGGTACACCGGGGAGCTGTTTTTT. It codes for CASSRGQGGYTGELFF.

About this clonotype: The junction shows a germline mismatch at one end, possibly a read error. This sequence joins TRBV4-2 and TRBJ1-2; D unresolved. The CDR3 has 18 amino acids. Germline loops: CDR1 LGHNA, CDR2 YNFKEQ. CDR3 DNA sequence: TGTGCCAACAGCCAAGATTGGAGGACTATTAAGGCTAACTATGGCTACACCTTC. It specifies CANSQDWRTIKANYGYTF.

This clonotype was counted ten times or more. V and J are TRBV12-3 or TRBV12-4 and TRBJ2-4; D gene unclear. CDR3 size: 15 residues. With 6 bases removed from V and 1 base from J, the gap between germline ends came to 13 bases. The CDR3 sequence is CASSRWGEAKNIQYF. The DNA of the CDR3 is TGTGCCAGCAGCCGGTGGGGTGAGGCCAAAAACATTCAGTACTTC.

This clonotype was counted at least ten times. Here the CDR3 DNA reads TGTGCCAGCAGGGCCCGAAACTTCTACGAGCAGTACTTC. Its protein is CASRARNFYEQYF. The chain uses TRBV6-5 and TRBJ2-7, with D uncertain. V was cut by 6 bases and J by 3 bases, with 12 bases left in between. The germline gives CDR1 MNHEY, CDR2 SVGAGI. The CDR3 covers 13 residues.